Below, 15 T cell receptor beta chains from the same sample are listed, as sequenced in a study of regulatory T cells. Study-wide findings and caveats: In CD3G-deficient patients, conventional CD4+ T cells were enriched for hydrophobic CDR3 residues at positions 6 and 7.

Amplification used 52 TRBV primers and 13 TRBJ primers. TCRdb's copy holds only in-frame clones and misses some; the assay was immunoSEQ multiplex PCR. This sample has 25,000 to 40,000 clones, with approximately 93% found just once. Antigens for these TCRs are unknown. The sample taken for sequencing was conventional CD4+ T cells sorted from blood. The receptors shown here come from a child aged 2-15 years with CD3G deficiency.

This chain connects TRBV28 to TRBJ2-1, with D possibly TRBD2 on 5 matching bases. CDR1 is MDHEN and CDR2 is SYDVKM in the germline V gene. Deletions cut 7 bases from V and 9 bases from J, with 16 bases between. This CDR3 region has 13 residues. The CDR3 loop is CASTQTGSPEQFF. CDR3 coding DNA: TGTGCCAGCACCCAAACGGGATCACCTGAGCAGTTCTTC.

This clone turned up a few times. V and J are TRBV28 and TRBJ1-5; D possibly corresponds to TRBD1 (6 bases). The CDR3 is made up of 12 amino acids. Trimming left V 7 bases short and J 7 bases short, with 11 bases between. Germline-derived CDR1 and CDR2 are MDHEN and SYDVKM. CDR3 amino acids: CASTGARQPQHF. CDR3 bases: TGTGCCAGCACGGGGGCAAGGCAGCCCCAGCATTTT.

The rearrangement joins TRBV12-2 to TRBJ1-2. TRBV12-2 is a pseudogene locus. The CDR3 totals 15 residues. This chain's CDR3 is CASRLAEERQYGYTF. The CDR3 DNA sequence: TGTGCAAGTCGCTTAGCGGAGGAAAGGCAATATGGCTACACCTTC.

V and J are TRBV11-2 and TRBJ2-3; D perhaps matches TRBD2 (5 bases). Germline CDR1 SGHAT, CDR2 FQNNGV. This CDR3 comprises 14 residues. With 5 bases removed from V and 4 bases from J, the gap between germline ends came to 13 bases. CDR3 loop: CASSPRTYPDTQYF. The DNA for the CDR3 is TGTGCCAGCAGCCCTCGGACTTACCCAGATACGCAGTATTTT.

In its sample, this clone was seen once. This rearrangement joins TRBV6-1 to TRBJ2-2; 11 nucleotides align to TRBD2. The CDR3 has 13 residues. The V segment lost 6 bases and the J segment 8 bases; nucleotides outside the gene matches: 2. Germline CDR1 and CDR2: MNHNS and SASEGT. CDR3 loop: CASRLAGDGELFF. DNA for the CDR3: TGTGCCAGCAGACTAGCGGGAGATGGGGAGCTGTTTTTT.

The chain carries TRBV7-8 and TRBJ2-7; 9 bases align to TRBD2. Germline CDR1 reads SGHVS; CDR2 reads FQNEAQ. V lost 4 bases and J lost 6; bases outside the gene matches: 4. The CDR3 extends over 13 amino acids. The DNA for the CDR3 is TGTGCCAGCAGCTCTAATAGCGGGGGCGAGCAGTACTTC. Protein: CASSSNSGGEQYF.

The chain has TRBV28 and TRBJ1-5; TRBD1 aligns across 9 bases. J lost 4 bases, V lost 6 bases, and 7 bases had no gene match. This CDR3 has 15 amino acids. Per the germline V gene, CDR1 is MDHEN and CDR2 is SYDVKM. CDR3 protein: CASSQPTGGNQPQHF. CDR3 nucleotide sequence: TGTGCCAGCAGCCAGCCGACAGGGGGGAATCAGCCCCAGCATTTT.

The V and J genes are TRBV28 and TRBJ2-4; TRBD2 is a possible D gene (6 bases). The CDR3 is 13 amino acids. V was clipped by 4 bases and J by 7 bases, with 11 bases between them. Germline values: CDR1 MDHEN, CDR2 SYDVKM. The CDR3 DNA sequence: TGTGCCAGCAGTTCGACCGGGACTAACATTCAGTACTTC. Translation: CASSSTGTNIQYF.

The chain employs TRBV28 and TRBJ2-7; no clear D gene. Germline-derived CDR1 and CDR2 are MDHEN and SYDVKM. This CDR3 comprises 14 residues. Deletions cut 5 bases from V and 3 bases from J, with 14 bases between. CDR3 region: CASSRALGHYEQYF. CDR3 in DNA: TGTGCCAGCAGTCGCGCCCTGGGCCACTACGAGCAGTACTTC.

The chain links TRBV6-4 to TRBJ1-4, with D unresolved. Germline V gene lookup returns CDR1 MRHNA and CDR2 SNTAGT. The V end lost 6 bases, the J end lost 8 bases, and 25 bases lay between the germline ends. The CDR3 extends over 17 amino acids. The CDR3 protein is CASSHDPKGSGSEKLFF. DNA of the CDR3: TGTGCCAGCAGCCATGACCCCAAGGGTTCCGGGAGCGAAAAACTGTTTTTT.

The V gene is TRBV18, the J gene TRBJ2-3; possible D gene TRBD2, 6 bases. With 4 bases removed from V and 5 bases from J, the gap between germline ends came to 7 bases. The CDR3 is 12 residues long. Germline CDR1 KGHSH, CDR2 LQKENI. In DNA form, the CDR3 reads TGTGCCAGCTCACTCGGGAGAGATACGCAGTATTTT. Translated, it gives CASSLGRDTQYF.

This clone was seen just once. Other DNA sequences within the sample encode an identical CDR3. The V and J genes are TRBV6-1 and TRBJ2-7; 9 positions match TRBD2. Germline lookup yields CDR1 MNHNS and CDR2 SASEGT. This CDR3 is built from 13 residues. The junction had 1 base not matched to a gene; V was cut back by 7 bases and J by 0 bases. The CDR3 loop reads CASNSGSSYEQYF. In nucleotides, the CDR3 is TGTGCCAGCAATAGCGGGAGCTCCTACGAGCAGTACTTC.

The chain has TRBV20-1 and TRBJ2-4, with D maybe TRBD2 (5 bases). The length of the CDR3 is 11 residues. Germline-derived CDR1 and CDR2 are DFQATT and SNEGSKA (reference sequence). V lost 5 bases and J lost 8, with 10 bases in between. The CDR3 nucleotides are TGCAGTGCTGTCTGGGGAGACATTCAGTACTTC. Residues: CSAVWGDIQYF.

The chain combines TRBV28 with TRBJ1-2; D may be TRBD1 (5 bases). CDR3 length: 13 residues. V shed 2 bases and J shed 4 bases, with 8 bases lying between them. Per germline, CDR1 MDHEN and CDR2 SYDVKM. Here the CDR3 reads CASSLVGGYGYTF. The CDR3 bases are TGTGCCAGCAGTTTAGTCGGGGGCTATGGCTACACCTTC.

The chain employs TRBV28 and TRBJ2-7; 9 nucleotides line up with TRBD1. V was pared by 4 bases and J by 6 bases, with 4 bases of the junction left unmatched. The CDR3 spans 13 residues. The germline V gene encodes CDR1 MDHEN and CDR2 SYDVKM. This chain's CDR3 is CASSYLDRGEQYF. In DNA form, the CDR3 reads TGTGCCAGCAGTTACCTGGACAGGGGCGAGCAGTACTTC.